This TCR beta chain was recovered during a study of shared clonotypes between healthy human individuals (dated by TCRdb to 2018 to 2020). For the study in its entirety: The cohort comprised two women and a few men aged 18 to 49 years. To estimate repertoire size and how much clonotypes are shared between individuals, the study performed deep sequencing of blood TCR repertoires from 4 to 6 healthy adults. Different laboratories and diverse techniques were used to prepare libraries and sequence TCR repertoires, to increase sequencing depth and limit assay-specific biases. For each donor, CD4 naive and CD4 memory were each given three plates, CD8 naive was given two plates, and CD8 memory was given one plate. Leukapheresis yielded between about 0.8 and 9.5 billion PBMCs per donor.

The full study reports these points: Rarefaction of sorted-subset datasets indicated incomplete sequencing despite the large sequencing depth. Compared with non-shared clonotypes, the clonotypes found in all four sorted-subset donors had higher generation probabilities. Pairwise subsampling indicated that sequencing depth was expected to affect the degree of clonotype sharing among donors. Naive subsets generally had larger estimated clonotype richness than memory subsets. Sharing across four donors was observed for roughly 5.4% of naive CD4, less than 4% of naive CD8, 2.3% of memory CD4, and over 0.3% of memory CD8 clonotypes. Only blood was sampled, and tissue TCR repertoires likely differ from those in blood. Because the study included only a small number of donors, the genetic and exposure-history diversity represented was limited.

V and J lose 4 bases and 4 bases, and a span of 8 bases separates them. Including cysteine and phenylalanine, the CDR3 has 13 amino acids. Only the CDR3 portion is preserved as DNA: 39 bases, with reading frame beginning at the first base. The germline V gene encodes CDR1 SGHNT and CDR2 YENEEA. Using the deep immunoSEQ assay, TCR CDR3 regions were amplified from genomic DNA by multiplex PCR. Extracted genomic DNA from each cell subset was distributed evenly across all wells of several immunoSEQ 96-well plates, and each plate was treated as a replicate. For sorted subsets, each replicate PCR was loaded with 200 to 250 ng genomic DNA, equivalent to approximately 33,000 T cell genomes. Purified libraries were measured with a Qubit 3.0 fluorometer, size-checked on a Bioanalyzer 2100, and measured again with the KAPA Library Quantification kit. Each immunoSEQ 96-well plate was sequenced on its own single-read 150-cycle Illumina NextSeq 550 flow cell. As for the original processing: The immunoSEQ output contained only junctional sequences without quality scores, so filtering could not match that applied to full-length reads. To assign V/J genes and CDR3, sequences were annotated using PyIR, a Python wrapper for IgBLAST v1.9, with IMGT germline references. Reads were removed for weak V/J assignments (E-value above 1e-6), missing CDR3, stop codons, out-of-frame junctions, or ambiguous translated residues. A V3J clonotype was defined by an identical inferred V gene, J gene, and CDR3 amino acid sequence. Percentage overlap between repertoires was computed as shared unique clonotypes divided by the size of the smaller repertoire. Three approaches were used to assess repertoire richness: RTK rarefaction, the Chao1 estimator, and Recon v2.1 estimates of unobserved clonotypes. OLGA was used to compute generation probabilities for all TCRbeta clonotypes that the gDNA method yielded from a few donors. In its TCRdb copy, this immuneACCESS table keeps in-frame sequences only and misses some clones. Where compared with another copy, unresolved V genes explain less than half of these, and the others have no known cause. The V and J calls and the clone size are those of that table, but D and trimming were determined from the DNA. This sample holds about 1.5 million clones; roughly 98% were observed only once. Jointly, the top ten make up less than 0.55% of the sample.

Healthy HIV-negative adults with no recently reported acute infections or vaccinations were included as donors. Every donor was a Caucasian adult residing in Nashville, Tennessee, USA. Magnetic negative selection was used to enrich CD4+ T cells, after which naive cells were positively selected on CD45RA and the negative fraction became the memory subset. Blood was collected by leukapheresis, and PBMCs were isolated by Ficoll-Histopaque density gradient centrifugation and then cryopreserved in liquid nitrogen vapor phase. Purity and quantity of every magnetically sorted T cell population were checked by analytical flow cytometry. Genomic DNA was isolated from every sorted fraction and measured by UV absorbance on a Nanodrop 2000c. Remarks on this clone: The target of this receptor is not known. Base qualities are missing; no much larger clone stands one base away.

The sample comprised naive CD4+ T cells sorted from blood. The label giving this sample's cell subset or site can be read as: CD45RA+ positively selected. The sequence is built from TRBV11-3 and TRBJ2-1; the D gene cannot be resolved reliably. This TCR was sampled from a man younger than 40 in good health. The CDR3 protein is CASSSNGYNEQFF. At the DNA level, the sequence is TGTGCCAGCAGCTCTAATGGATACAATGAGCAGTTCTTC.